This record covers a single T cell receptor (beta chain). The study drew participants aged roughly 18 to 89 years from some 25 US areas. A COVID-19 case had been met by exposed participants during the 2 weeks before study entry. This record belongs to a study of blood T cell repertoires in COVID-19. Germline V gene data show CDR1 as SGHAT and CDR2 as FQNNGV. The CDR3 length is 16 residues. The V gene lost 5 bases and the J gene lost 2 bases, with 18 bases spanning the gap. Libraries were prepared by immunoSEQ multiplex PCR; TCRdb keeps only in-frame clonotypes and omits some of them. The sample lists 250,000 to 300,000 clones, roughly 85% occurring once.

This chain uses TRBV11-2 with TRBJ2-5; tentatively, D is TRBD2 (6 bases). The origin of this receptor is a man aged 40-49 years who had been exposed to COVID-19. The sample was PBMCs or T cells enriched from blood (not recorded which). The CDR3 DNA sequence: TGTGCCAGCAGCCGAGGGTGGGGACTCTGGCAAGAGACCCAGTACTTC. It yields the protein CASSRGWGLWQETQYF.